Listed below are T cell receptor beta chains from one sample, sequenced in a study of blood T cell repertoires in COVID-19. Only in-frame clones appear in the TCRdb table, and some are missing; sequencing was by immunoSEQ multiplex PCR. The sample has more than 140,000 clones; around 84% are singletons. Sequencing input: peripheral blood. These receptors were collected from a woman between 50 and 59 years old in a cohort sampled during active or convalescent COVID-19. CDR3s include the opening cysteine and the closing phenylalanine or tryptophan. The order of the fields is clone size, V gene, D gene, J gene, CDR3 DNA, CDR3 protein. A D gene is named only where the DNA matches it firmly. Expanded clones are given a class, and other clones once, few, many or no size at all.

.,TRBV10-1,.,TRBJ1-1,TGCGCCAGCAGTGAGTCAGGACGGGGGAACACTGAAGCTTTCTTT,CASSESGRGNTEAFF
.,TRBV30,.,TRBJ1-1,TGTGCCTGGAGTGACATGCTGGGGCGAGCTTTCTTT,CAWSDMLGRAFF
.,TRBV6-5,.,TRBJ1-1,TGTGCCAGCAGTTACTCTACAGTGAACACTGAAGCTTTCTTT,CASSYSTVNTEAFF
.,TRBV4-3,TRBD2,TRBJ2-3,TGCGCCAGCAGCCTAGGACTAGCGGGGATTGCTAGCACAGATACGCAGTATTTT,CASSLGLAGIASTDTQYF
.,TRBV29-1,TRBD2,TRBJ2-2,TGCAGCGTTGAAGAGGAGATAGCGGGGGGACACACCGGGGAGCTGTTTTTT,CSVEEEIAGGHTGELFF
.,TRBV12-3/TRBV12-4,.,TRBJ2-2,TGTGCCAGCAGTTTGAGGTATCCCGGGGAGCTGTTTTTT,CASSLRYPGELFF
.,TRBV6-2/TRBV6-3,.,TRBJ2-5,TGTGCCAGCAGTTACTCGAGTGCTTCGGTTAGGGGGGGTACGTGGGCCCAGTACTTC,CASSYSSASVRGGTWAQYF
.,TRBV6-5,TRBD2,TRBJ2-7,TGTGCCAGCAGGAAGGGACTAGCGGGGGACTACGAGCAGTACTTC,CASRKGLAGDYEQYF
.,TRBV5-8,TRBD2,TRBJ2-1,TGTGCCAGCAGCTCTCGGCCGGGGGGGCTCGGCAATGAGCAGTTCTTC,CASSSRPGGLGNEQFF
once,TRBV6-5,.,TRBJ1-5,TGTGCCAGCAGAACCCCAGGGGATCAGCCCCAGCATTTT,CASRTPGDQPQHF
.,TRBV7-2,.,TRBJ1-5,TGTGCCAGCGGAGGGGATAGCAATCAGCCCCAGCATTTT,CASGGDSNQPQHF
.,TRBV5-1,TRBD2,TRBJ2-7,TGCACCAGCAGCTTGGGTCGCGGGGGGTACTCCTACGAGCAGTACTTC,CTSSLGRGGYSYEQYF
.,TRBV6-6,TRBD1,TRBJ2-1,TGTGCCAGCAGTTACAGGACAGGGGGCTCGGATGAGCAGTTCTTC,CASSYRTGGSDEQFF
.,TRBV7-2,TRBD2,TRBJ2-7,TGTGCCAGCAGCAAGCGGGGGGTCTACGAGCAGTACTTC,CASSKRGVYEQYF
.,TRBV18,TRBD1,TRBJ1-2,TGTGCCAGCTCACCACAAGCCGGACAGGGGACCAACTATGGCTACACCTTC,CASSPQAGQGTNYGYTF
.,TRBV4-3,.,TRBJ1-3,TGCGCCAGCAGCCACTACCCAGGGAACGCTGGAAACACCATATATTTT,CASSHYPGNAGNTIYF
.,TRBV6-2/TRBV6-3,.,TRBJ1-2,TGTGCCAGCAGTTACGGGGCAGGGGCCTTCACCTTC,CASSYGAGAFTF
.,TRBV18,.,TRBJ1-3,TGTGCCAGCTCACCGACAGTCCTCTCTGGAAACACCATATATTTT,CASSPTVLSGNTIYF
.,TRBV7-2,.,TRBJ2-7,TGTGCCAGCAGCTTTATTCCAGGGAAGACTGACGAGCAGTACTTC,CASSFIPGKTDEQYF
.,TRBV7-9,.,TRBJ1-2,TGTGCCAGCAGCTTAGCCGGGACTAAGGGCTATGGCTACACCTTC,CASSLAGTKGYGYTF
.,TRBV5-1,.,TRBJ1-2,TGCGCCAGCAGCTTGGACGGTGCGGGAATCCAGTACTATGGCTACACCTTC,CASSLDGAGIQYYGYTF
once,TRBV30,TRBD1,TRBJ1-6,TGTGCCTGGAGGACAGGGGCGAATTCACCCCTCCACTTT,CAWRTGANSPLHF
.,TRBV3-1/TRBV3-2,.,TRBJ1-2,TGTGCCAGCAGCCAAGAGTTCCCGAGTCCAGCGGGGTTTAGCGGTGGCTACACCTTC,CASSQEFPSPAGFSGGYTF
few,TRBV11-2,TRBD1,TRBJ2-1,TGTGCCAGCAGCTTTTACAGGGGTAACGAGCAGTTCTTC,CASSFYRGNEQFF
.,TRBV2,TRBD1,TRBJ2-2,TGTGCCAGCAACAGGGGTGGGAACACCGGGGAGCTGTTTTTT,CASNRGGNTGELFF
.,TRBV18,TRBD2,TRBJ2-7,TGTGCCAGCTCACCACCGGATAGCGGGTCCTACGAGCAGTACTTC,CASSPPDSGSYEQYF
.,TRBV11-3,.,TRBJ2-2,TGTGCCAGCAGCTTAACTACCGTGAACACCGGGGAGCTGTTTTTT,CASSLTTVNTGELFF
few,TRBV7-2,.,TRBJ1-5,TGTGCCAGCAGCTTAAGGGGAAACAATCAGCCCCAGCATTTT,CASSLRGNNQPQHF
.,TRBV11-2,.,TRBJ1-4,TGTGCCAGCAGCTTAGGTCAGCGGACAACTAATGAAAAACTGTTTTTT,CASSLGQRTTNEKLFF
.,TRBV3-1/TRBV3-2,TRBD1,TRBJ2-5,TGTGCCAGCAGCCGCCGACAGGGGGAAGAGACCCAGTACTTC,CASSRRQGEETQYF
.,TRBV28,TRBD1,TRBJ2-1,TGTGCCAGCAGTTTATGGTCGGGACAGGGTTACAATGAGCAGTTCTTC,CASSLWSGQGYNEQFF
.,TRBV12-5,TRBD1,TRBJ1-6,TGTGCTAGTGGTCGCCCGGGACAGGGTTGGTCACCCCTCCACTTT,CASGRPGQGWSPLHF
.,TRBV6-6,TRBD1,TRBJ2-1,TGTGCCAGCAGTCGACTGGGGACAGGTCGAAACAATGAGCAGTTCTTC,CASSRLGTGRNNEQFF
.,TRBV27,TRBD1,TRBJ2-2,TGTGCCAGCAAAACCGGGGACAGGGGCGAACACGCCGGGGAGCTGTTTTTT,CASKTGDRGEHAGELFF
.,TRBV7-9,.,TRBJ1-3,TGTGCCAGCAGTGACTTAAAGACAGGCTCTGGAAACACCATATATTTT,CASSDLKTGSGNTIYF
few,TRBV10-1,.,TRBJ1-1,TGCGCCAGCAGTGATCGGGGTGAAGGAGCTTTCTTT,CASSDRGEGAFF
once,TRBV2,TRBD1,TRBJ1-5,TGTGCCAGCAGGGGACAGGGGGATCAGCCCCAGCATTTT,CASRGQGDQPQHF